This T cell receptor (beta chain) originates from a study of T cell responses to AZD1222 COVID-19 vaccine. Method: immunoSEQ multiplex PCR; TCRdb's copy keeps in-frame clones and lacks some. The sample has approximately 110,000 clones; 80% to 90% are singletons. The CDR3 totals 13 residues. J is TRBJ2-7 and V is TRBV21-1; the table assigns TRBD1, which was not confirmed against the DNA. TRBV21-1 is designated a pseudogene. The sequences come from peripheral blood, collected on day 0 of AZD1222 vaccination. The clonotype comes from an adult in good health. The CDR3 loop reads CASRDRGTYEQYF. In DNA form, the CDR3 reads TGTGCCAGCAGGGACAGGGGAACCTACGAGCAGTACTTC.